This TCR beta chain is drawn from a study of blood T cell repertoires in COVID-19. Study context: T cells, B-cell-depleted T cells, or PBMCs supplied cDNA or gDNA.

Measured with immunoSEQ multiplex PCR; TCRdb has only the in-frame clones, and not every one. This sample yields 40,000 to 50,000 clones, of which about nine tenths are seen a single time; less than 6.5% belongs to the top ten. This TCR was recovered from a man aged 65-85 years with acute or convalescent COVID-19. The sample comprised peripheral blood.

The CDR3 coding sequence is TGTGCCAGCAGCTTGCTAGCGGGGGGGTATGAGACCCAGTACTTC. Its protein is CASSLLAGGYETQYF. V and J are TRBV5-5 and TRBJ2-5, with 12 positions matching TRBD2. The CDR3 extends over 15 amino acids. The germline V gene has CDR1 SGHKS and CDR2 YYEKEE (reference sequence). V gave up 1 base and J gave up 5 bases; unmatched junction bases: 3.